This T cell receptor (beta chain) was recorded in a study of blood T cell repertoires in COVID-19. In the study overall: The United States, Italy and Spain provided the acute and convalescent COVID-19 samples.

Enrolled through a virtual design, the participants were between about 18 and 100 years of age and came from approximately 25 US areas. Two negative PCRs, clearance, or symptom resolution characterized the recovered Cohort 3 donors. Original data processing: Nucleated cell number was recorded as an estimate derived from reference gene primer amplification. Data came from immunoSEQ multiplex PCR; TCRdb stores just in-frame clones and leaves some out. That table gives V, J and clone size, and the DNA gave D and trimming. Altogether 390,000 or so clones are present, about 86% being singletons, with the ten largest covering 10%. Trimming took off 0 bases at V and 2 bases at J, with 11 bases between the two ends. The germline CDR1 and CDR2 sequences are SGHRS and YFSETQ. This CDR3 has 15 residues.

The rearrangement joins TRBV5-1 to TRBJ1-1, with D hard to call. The TCR sequence derives from a woman aged 45-65 years who had recovered from COVID-19. The sequenced sample was PBMCs or T cells enriched from blood (not recorded which). CDR3 coding DNA: TGCGCCAGCAGCTTGGGGGCGGGGATCAACACTGAAGCTTTCTTT. Its protein product is CASSLGAGINTEAFF. The variable domain in full, completed from reference TRBV5-1 and TRBJ1-1, reads KAGVTQTPRYLIKTRGQQVTLSCSPISGHRSVSWYQQTPGQGLQFLFEYFSETQRNKGNFPGRFSGRQFSNSRSEMNVSTLELGDSALYLCASSLGAGINTEAFFGQGTRLTVV.